The rows below give T cell receptor beta chains drawn from one sample of a study of CD8+ T cells in alopecia areata. Sequencing was performed with immunoSEQ multiplex PCR; in TCRdb, only in-frame clones are kept and a portion is missing. The data contain around 100,000 clones, 55% of them singletons. Input material: CD4+ T cells sorted from blood. The receptors here all came from a human donor in good health. The CDR3 runs from the conserved cysteine through the conserved F or W. A D gene is named only where the DNA matches it firmly. Rows give clone size only sometimes, using once, few, many, or a class for an expanded clone.

TRBV6-5	few	-	TRBJ1-2	TGTGCCAGCAGCCCCCGGGGGGATGGAGGCTACACCTTC	CASSPRGDGGYTF
TRBV30	-	TRBD1	TRBJ1-4	TGTGCCTGGAGTCCCGGGACAGGCAATGAAAAACTGTTTTTT	CAWSPGTGNEKLFF
TRBV5-4	-	-	TRBJ2-1	TGTGCCAGCAGCTTGAGGTTGGGGAACTACAATGAGCAGTTCTTC	CASSLRLGNYNEQFF
TRBV29-1	-	TRBD1	TRBJ2-2	TGCAGCGCTCGGACAGGGGCGAACACCGGGGAGCTGTTTTTT	CSARTGANTGELFF
TRBV6-6	few	-	TRBJ1-2	TGTGCCAGCAGTCCTACTGGGGAGTATGGCTACACCTTC	CASSPTGEYGYTF
TRBV19	few	-	TRBJ1-2	TGTGCCAGTAGTATGTGGGGGAACCTATACTACACCTTC	CASSMWGNLYYTF
TRBV11-2	-	TRBD1	TRBJ2-7	TGTGCCAGCAGCTCGCCCTTGGGACAGGGGTCCTACGAGCAGTACTTC	CASSSPLGQGSYEQYF
TRBV6-5	-	TRBD1	TRBJ1-1	TGTGCCAGCAGTCGGACAGGGCTGAAGTCAGCTTTCTTT	CASSRTGLKSAFF
TRBV7-3	-	-	TRBJ2-2	TGTGCCAGCAGCCCGCAGAACGGGGAGCTGTTTTTT	CASSPQNGELFF
TRBV5-6	-	-	TRBJ2-4	TGTGCCAGCAGCTCCTCGAGGCAGTCAAACATTCAGTACTTC	CASSSSRQSNIQYF
TRBV28	few	TRBD2	TRBJ2-2	TGTGCCAGCAAGGGGCTAGCGGGGACCGGGGAGCTGTTTTTT	CASKGLAGTGELFF
TRBV19	many	-	TRBJ2-3	TGTGCCAGTAGTGTACAGGGATCGACAGATACGCAGTATTTT	CASSVQGSTDTQYF
TRBV30	-	-	TRBJ2-5	TGTGCCTGGAGTGTTGGAGGATTCGGGACCCAGTACTTC	CAWSVGGFGTQYF
TRBV7-2	-	TRBD2	TRBJ2-5	TGTGCCAGCAGCGCCTGGACTAGCGGGGGGTTAGAGACCCAGTACTTC	CASSAWTSGGLETQYF
TRBV2	-	-	TRBJ1-5	TGTGCCAGCAGTGAAAGCCCAGGTCAGCCCCAGCATTTT	CASSESPGQPQHF